Each of the 23 T cell receptor beta chains below was sequenced from the same sample in a study of blood T cells in healthy people across ages. The authors ran a second PCR of roughly 6 to 12 cycles using a sample-barcoded 5' primer and a J-beta primer mix. One entry per CDR3 protein, called by TCRdb with MiXCR from the 5' RACE reads. The data contain approximately 810,000 distinct CDR3 sequences, roughly 26% of them singletons. What was sequenced was blood. These receptors came from a woman over 75 in good health.

This clonotype was counted ten times or more. This chain links TRBV29-1 with TRBJ2-5; TRBD1 is a possible D gene (5 bases). The CDR3 is 16 amino acids. V lost 4 bases and J lost 3, with 21 bases in between. The V gene's germline CDR1 is SQVTM and CDR2 ANQGSEA. The CDR3 nucleotides are TGCAGCGTTGGGGCTGCGTATGGGGCAAGGAAAGAGACCCAGTACTTC. This gives the protein CSVGAAYGARKETQYF. Based on the CDR3 plus reference TRBV29-1 and TRBJ2-5, the full variable domain is SAVISQKPSRDICQRGTSLTIQCQVDSQVTMMFWYRQQPGQSLTLIATANQGSEATYESGFVIDKFPISRPNLTFSTLTVSNMSPEDSSIYLCSVGAAYGARKETQYFGPGTRLLVL.

This clonotype was detected ten times or more. The J gene is TRBJ2-5, the V gene TRBV7-2, with 7 bases lining up with TRBD2. From germline, CDR1 is SGHTA and CDR2 FQGNSA. The CDR3 runs to 12 residues. Trimming at V came to 7 bases and at J to 4 bases, leaving 3 bases not matched to a gene. The CDR3 DNA is TGTGCCAGCACCACTAGCGTAGAGACCCAGTACTTC. Its translation: CASTTSVETQYF.

This clonotype was recorded a few times. The V and J genes are TRBV5-1 and TRBJ2-3, with 11 bases lining up with TRBD2. CDR1 and CDR2 from the germline V gene are SGHRS and YFSETQ. Trimming took 2 bases from V and 1 from J; bases not matched to a gene: 3. CDR3 length: 16 amino acids. The CDR3 loop is CASSLLAGVGTDTQYF. The CDR3 DNA is TGCGCCAGCAGCTTACTAGCGGGGGTTGGCACAGATACGCAGTATTTT.

This clonotype was counted ten times or more. At one of its ends the junction is not consistent with the germline gene, which may arise from a read error. J is TRBJ2-1 and V is TRBV12-3 or TRBV12-4; no clear D. CDR3 length: 12 amino acids. CDR3 sequence: CASSLGSPEEFF. CDR3 DNA sequence: TGTGCCAGCAGTTTGGGCTCCCCTGAGGAGTTCTTC.

About this clonotype itself: This may arise from a read error, as a much more abundant clone is one base away. The chain recombines TRBV6-5 with TRBJ2-3, with D unclear. CDR3 length: 11 residues. Germline-derived CDR1 and CDR2 are MNHEY and SVGAGI. In DNA, the CDR3 is TGTGCCAGCAGGTACACAGATACGCCGTATTTT. It encodes CASRYTDTPYF.

This clonotype was detected only once. The chain has TRBV29-1 and TRBJ1-2, with D tentatively TRBD1 (5 bases). From germline, CDR1 is SQVTM and CDR2 ANQGSEA. The ends were cut back, 1 base at V and 4 bases at J, with 7 bases in the middle. CDR3 length: 12 residues. The CDR3 coding sequence is TGCAGCGTTGAAGGGGGCGGCTATGGCTACACCTTC. The encoded protein is CSVEGGGYGYTF.

Worth noting for this clonotype: One junction end disagrees with the germline gene, perhaps due to a read error. CDR3 sequence: CASGDRGDEKRFF. CDR3 in DNA: TGTGCCAGCGGGGACAGGGGGGATGAAAAACGGTTTTTT. The rearrangement uses TRBV7-2 and TRBJ1-4, with 11 bases matching TRBD1. This CDR3 comprises 13 residues. Germline V gene lookup returns CDR1 SGHTA and CDR2 FQGNSA.

Comments on this clonotype: This may arise from a read error, as a much more abundant clone is one base away. Since no conserved phenylalanine or tryptophan closes the CDR3, a read error is the likely cause. This rearrangement joins TRBV20-1 to TRBJ2-4; D is ambiguous. The J call may be incorrect, as the DNA end agrees better with TRBJ2-5. The CDR3 is made up of 14 amino acids. Germline-derived CDR1 and CDR2 are DFQATT and SNEGSKA (reference sequence). CDR3 DNA sequence: TGCAGTGCTAGAGTTCGGTCAGATCAAGAGACCCAGTACTTA. It is translated as CSARVRSDQETQYL.

This clonotype was counted a few times. The chain recombines TRBV18 with TRBJ1-1; D not certain. Germline CDR1 is KGHSH and CDR2 is LQKENI. The CDR3 sequence is 16 residues long. V lost 6 bases and J 4 bases, leaving 21 bases between the germline ends. The CDR3 loop reads CASSQKVGQMGTEAFF. The DNA of the CDR3 is TGTGCCAGCTCCCAAAAGGTAGGCCAGATGGGCACTGAAGCTTTCTTT.

The gene calls are TRBV12-3 or TRBV12-4 and TRBJ1-1; D unclear. The CDR3 runs to 12 residues. The germline V and J ends were trimmed by 4 bases and 11 bases, with 14 bases remaining between them. CDR3 in amino acids: CASSSGGTVAFF. The CDR3 DNA follows: TGTGCCAGCAGTTCGGGCGGTACGGTGGCTTTCTTT.

The rearrangement links TRBV15 to TRBJ1-1; D is unclear. CDR1 is LNHNV, CDR2 YYDKDF, per germline (reference sequence). Trimming took 1 base from V and 1 from J, leaving 4 bases between them. The CDR3 consists of 13 residues. The CDR3 DNA follows: TGTGCCACCAGCAGAGTTCAGAACACTGAAGCTTTCTTT. It specifies CATSRVQNTEAFF.

This chain connects TRBV6-2 or TRBV6-3 to TRBJ1-5; D not certain. V was shortened by 6 bases and J by 3 bases, with 12 bases between the two germline ends. CDR1 and CDR2 (germline): MNHEY, SVGEGT. The CDR3 runs 14 residues. This CDR3 is CASSLRQANQPQHF. The CDR3 DNA reads TGTGCCAGCAGCCTAAGGCAGGCCAATCAGCCCCAGCATTTT.

The V gene is TRBV10-3, the J gene TRBJ2-7; the D call may be TRBD1 or TRBD2 (5 bases each). CDR1 and CDR2 (germline): ENHRY, SYGVKD. The CDR3 length is 14 residues. V lost 2 bases and J lost 2, with 10 bases in between. The CDR3 nucleotides are TGTGCCATCAGTGAGGGGGACGGTGCCTACGAGCAGTACTTC. It is translated as CAISEGDGAYEQYF.

A remark on this clonotype: Given a much more abundant clone one base away, this may be a read error. The chain is built from TRBV7-8 and TRBJ2-7; 11 nucleotides align to TRBD1. Judging by the DNA end, TRBJ2-5 fits better; the J call may be wrong. The CDR3 totals 17 residues. Germline V gene sequence: CDR1 SGHVS, CDR2 FQNEAQ. CDR3 nucleotide sequence: TGTGCCAGCAGCTGGTTAGGACAGGGGGCTGGGGTCGAGACCCAGTACTTC. Amino acids: CASSWLGQGAGVETQYF.

The chain joins TRBV9 to TRBJ2-7, with 13 bases identical to TRBD2. The CDR3 length is 16 residues. V gave up 3 bases and J gave up 2 bases; unmatched junction bases: 5. Looked up from germline, CDR1 is SGDLS and CDR2 is YYNGEE. CDR3 protein: CASSASGTSGAYEQYF. CDR3 nucleotides: TGTGCCAGCAGCGCTTCCGGGACTAGCGGGGCCTACGAGCAGTACTTC.

This clonotype was seen repeatedly, ten times or more. The chain combines TRBV6-5 with TRBJ2-4, with D tentatively TRBD1 or TRBD2 (6 bases each). V was clipped by 8 bases and J by 0 bases, with 11 bases between them. Per germline, CDR1 MNHEY and CDR2 SVGAGI. The CDR3 spans 14 residues. This chain's CDR3 is CASFKGGAKNIQYF. The CDR3 DNA follows: TGTGCCAGCTTTAAGGGGGGAGCCAAAAACATTCAGTACTTC.

This clonotype was counted between two and nine times. The chain carries TRBV10-3 and TRBJ1-6; 9 bases match TRBD1. CDR1 ENHRY and CDR2 SYGVKD come from the germline V gene. V trimming: 6 bases; J trimming: 11 bases; junction bases outside the gene matches: 5. The CDR3 loop spans 13 amino acids. The CDR3 coding sequence is TGTGCCATCAGAGCCGGGACAGGGACACCCCTCCACTTT. Translated, it gives CAIRAGTGTPLHF.

This clonotype occurred a few times. The CDR3 spells CASSWNRGRETQYF. CDR3 sequence (DNA): TGTGCCAGCAGCTGGAACAGGGGGCGAGAGACCCAGTACTTC. V gene TRBV5-6 combines with J gene TRBJ2-5, with TRBD1 matching 9 bases. From germline, CDR1 is SGHDT and CDR2 YYEEEE. This CDR3 has 14 residues. V was pared by 3 bases and J by 4 bases, with 4 bases of the junction left unmatched.

A single count supports this clonotype. The rearrangement links TRBV7-9 to TRBJ1-5, with TRBD1 identical over 10 bases. CDR3 length: 18 residues. The V segment lost 4 bases and the J segment 0 bases; nucleotides outside the gene matches: 9. Germline V gene lookup returns CDR1 SEHNR and CDR2 FQNEAQ (reference sequence). CDR3 nucleotide sequence: TGTGCCAGCAGCTCCTTTGGCGGGACAGGGGCTAGCAATCAGCCCCAGCATTTT. It specifies CASSSFGGTGASNQPQHF.

In regard to this clonotype: A much larger clonotype is one base distant, so this may be a read error. The V gene is TRBV7-2, the J gene TRBJ2-3; D not certain. In germline, CDR1 is SGHTA, CDR2 FQGNSA. This CDR3 contains 13 residues. The CDR3 region is CAGSSTRTDTQYF. DNA for the CDR3: TGTGCCGGCAGCTCCACCCGCACAGATACGCAGTATTTT. Variable domain in full (rest from reference TRBV7-2 and TRBJ2-3): GAGVSQSPSNKVTEKGKDVELRCDPISGHTALYWYRQSLGQGLEFLIYFQGNSAPDKSGLPSDRFSAERTGGSVSTLTIQRTQQEDSAVYLCAGSSTRTDTQYFGPGTRLTVL.

The sample holds many counts of this clonotype. V usage is TRBV7-9 and J usage is TRBJ1-2; 8 bases line up with TRBD1. The CDR3 loop spans 14 amino acids. The germline gives CDR1 SEHNR, CDR2 FQNEAQ (reference sequence). The trim removed 6 bases at V and 4 bases at J, leaving 7 bases unmatched. CDR3 sequence (DNA): TGTGCCAGCAGGGCCGGACAGGGAACCTATGGCTACACCTTC. This codes for CASRAGQGTYGYTF. Full variable domain (missing parts from reference TRBV7-9 and TRBJ1-2): DTGVSQNPRHKITKRGQNVTFRCDPISEHNRLYWYRQTLGQGPEFLTYFQNEAQLEKSRLLSDRFSAERPKGSFSTLEIQRTEQGDSAMYLCASRAGQGTYGYTFGSGTRLTVV.

This clonotype was observed at least ten times. This chain joins TRBV6-5 and TRBJ2-3, with a tentative D call TRBD1 (6 bases). CDR3 length equals 13 residues. V shed 6 bases and J shed 4 bases, with 11 bases lying between them. Germline V gene data show CDR1 as MNHEY and CDR2 as SVGAGI. The CDR3 loop is CASRAGAPDTQYF. For the CDR3, the DNA is TGTGCCAGCAGAGCAGGGGCCCCAGATACGCAGTATTTT.

This clonotype was recorded once. Here the CDR3 DNA reads TGTGCCAGCAGCTTAGATCGGCTAGCGACCGGGGAGCTGTTTTTT. Amino acid sequence: CASSLDRLATGELFF. The genes are TRBV7-2 and TRBJ2-2, with a tentative D call TRBD2 (6 bases). CDR3 length equals 15 residues. Trimming left V 1 base short and J 5 bases short, with 11 bases between. CDR1 and CDR2 (germline): SGHTA, FQGNSA.